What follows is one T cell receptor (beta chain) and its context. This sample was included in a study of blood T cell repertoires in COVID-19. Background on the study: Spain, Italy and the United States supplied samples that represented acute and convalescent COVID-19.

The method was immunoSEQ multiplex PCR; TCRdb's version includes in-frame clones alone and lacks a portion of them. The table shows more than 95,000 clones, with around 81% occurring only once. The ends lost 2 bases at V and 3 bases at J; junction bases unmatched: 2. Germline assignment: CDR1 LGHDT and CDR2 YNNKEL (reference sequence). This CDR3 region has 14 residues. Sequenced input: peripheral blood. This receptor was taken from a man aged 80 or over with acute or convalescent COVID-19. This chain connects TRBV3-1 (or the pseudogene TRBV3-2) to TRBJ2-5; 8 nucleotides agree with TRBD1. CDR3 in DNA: TGTGCCAGCAGCCAACAGGGGGCTAAAGAGACCCAGTACTTC. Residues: CASSQQGAKETQYF.